Many counts were recorded for the clone carrying this T cell receptor (beta chain). One end of the junction is discordant with germline, which a read error may explain. Primers targeting TRAV and TRBV primed first-strand cDNA, covering alpha and beta chains. The TCRs were subjected to amplification over roughly 18 PCR cycles employing a constant-region primer in conjunction with a V-primer adapter. mRNA isolates were amplified via in vitro transcription. TCRdb itself ran the reads through MiXCR, one entry per CDR3 protein. The sample lists under 90,000 distinct CDR3 sequences, around 17% occurring once. CDR3 length: 13 amino acids. Germline V gene lookup returns CDR1 SGHVS and CDR2 FNYEAQ. Time point in this sample: before trial treatment. Donors were administered nivolumab, ipilimumab, aspirin and low-dose cyclophosphamide, together with low-dose radiotherapy. Patients eligible had advanced solid tumors without tumor-infiltrating lymphocytes.

The sample comes from a study of low-dose radiotherapy and immunotherapy resistance in tumors. Study overall: Participants in Cohort 1 were administered 0.5 Gy per fraction at 2-week intervals, to a cumulative dose of 6.5 Gy.

This material consisted of PBMCs, taken before treatment. V and J are TRBV7-6 and TRBJ1-6, with D hard to call. This receptor was identified in a male donor with prostate cancer. This CDR3 reads CASSRRINSPLHF. The CDR3 nucleotides read TGTGCTAGCAGCAGGAGGATCAATTCACCCCTCCACTTT.